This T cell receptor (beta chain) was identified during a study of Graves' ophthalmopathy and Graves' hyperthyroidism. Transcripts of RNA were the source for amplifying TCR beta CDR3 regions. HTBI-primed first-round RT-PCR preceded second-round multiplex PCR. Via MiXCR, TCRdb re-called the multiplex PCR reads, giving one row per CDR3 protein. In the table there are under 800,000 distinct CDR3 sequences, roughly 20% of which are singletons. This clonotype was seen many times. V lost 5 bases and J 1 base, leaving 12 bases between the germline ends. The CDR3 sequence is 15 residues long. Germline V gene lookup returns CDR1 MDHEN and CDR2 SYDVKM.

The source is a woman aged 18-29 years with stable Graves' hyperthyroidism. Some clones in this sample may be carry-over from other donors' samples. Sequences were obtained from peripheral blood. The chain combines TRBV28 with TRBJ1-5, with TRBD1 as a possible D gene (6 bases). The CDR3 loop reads CASSKIQGSNQPQHF. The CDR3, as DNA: TGTGCCAGCAGTAAAATACAGGGAAGCAATCAGCCCCAGCATTTT.